This paragraph reports one TCR beta chain. These data originate in a study of T cell changes during pregnancy in multiple sclerosis. Here immunoSEQ multiplex PCR was the method, and the copy in TCRdb shows in-frame clones only, minus some. This sample has approximately 90,000 clones, with 94% found just once. V dropped 6 bases and J dropped 0 bases, with 11 bases sitting between them. CDR3 size: 15 residues. Germline assignment: CDR1 SNHLY and CDR2 FYNNEI. The J gene is TRBJ2-2, the V gene TRBV2; D is unclear. Material: peripheral blood, obtained in the third trimester of pregnancy. This TCR was sampled from a female donor with multiple sclerosis, enrolled in a pregnancy study. CDR3 sequence reads: CASRASGANTGELFF. As DNA, the CDR3 is TGTGCCAGCAGGGCTAGTGGAGCGAACACCGGGGAGCTGTTTTTT. The whole variable domain, filled in from reference TRBV2 and TRBJ2-2, reads EPEVTQTPSHQVTQMGQEVILRCVPISNHLYFYWYRQILGQKVEFLVSFYNNEISEKSEIFDDQFSVERPDGSNFTLKIRSTKLEDSAMYFCASRASGANTGELFFGEGSRLTVL.